A selection of T cell receptor beta chains follows, all from one sample in a study of T cell responses to AZD1222 COVID-19 vaccine. TCRdb keeps only in-frame clones here, not all; method: immunoSEQ multiplex PCR. Here the sample spans some 100,000 clones, more than 75% being singletons. Sequences were derived from peripheral blood, sampled on day 0 of AZD1222 vaccination. The receptor set was obtained from an adult in good health. CDR3s include the opening cysteine and the closing phenylalanine or tryptophan. D genes are given only for firm matches. Clone size appears in some rows only: once, few, many, or a class for an expanded clone.

>TRBJ2-3|NA|TRBV5-1|TRBD1
TGCGCCAGCAGTCGACCGGGACAGGGGACAGATACGCAGTATTTT
CASSRPGQGTDTQYF
>TRBJ2-2|few|TRBV3-1/TRBV3-2|NA
TGTGCCAGCAGCCAACAAACCGGGGAGCTGTTTTTT
CASSQQTGELFF
>TRBJ1-1|NA|TRBV5-1|TRBD1
TGCGCCAGCAGCGGGAGGACAGGGGGCAGGGGCACTGAAGCTTTCTTT
CASSGRTGGRGTEAFF
>TRBJ1-5|NA|TRBV12-3/TRBV12-4|NA
TGTGCCAGCAGTTTACAGGGAAATCAGCCCCAGCATTTT
CASSLQGNQPQHF
>TRBJ2-1|NA|TRBV7-3|NA
TGTGCCAGCAGCTTAACCGTGGTGCATGAGCAGTTCTTC
CASSLTVVHEQFF
>TRBJ1-3|NA|TRBV7-2|NA
TGTGCCAGCAGCTTAGCAAGCTACTCTGGAAACACCATATATTTT
CASSLASYSGNTIYF
>TRBJ2-3|NA|TRBV3-1/TRBV3-2|NA
TGTGCCAGCAGCCAAGGCGGGACAGATACGCAGTATTTT
CASSQGGTDTQYF
>TRBJ1-4|NA|TRBV3-1/TRBV3-2|NA
TGTGCCAGCAGCCCGTCCCGGGGGCCGAATGAAAAACTGTTTTTT
CASSPSRGPNEKLFF
>TRBJ2-2|NA|TRBV7-9|NA
TGTGCCAGCAGCTTAGGAGAGGGTAACACCGGGGAGCTGTTTTTT
CASSLGEGNTGELFF
>TRBJ1-1|once|TRBV6-5|NA
TGTGCCAGCAGCCGCGGTGAAGTTTCTGAAGCTTTCTTT
CASSRGEVSEAFF
>TRBJ1-1|NA|TRBV5-4|TRBD1
TGTGCCAGCAGCACAGGGGGCAGGAACACTGAAGCTTTCTTT
CASSTGGRNTEAFF
>TRBJ2-2|NA|TRBV27|NA
TGTGCCAGCAGTTTATTGGTCACGAACACCGGGGAGCTGTTTTTT
CASSLLVTNTGELFF
>TRBJ2-5|NA|TRBV15|NA
TGTGCCACCAGCAGAGGACTACGAGAGACCCAGTACTTC
CATSRGLRETQYF
>TRBJ2-7|NA|TRBV29-1|TRBD1
TGCAGCGTTGAAAGGGACAGGGGTCTTGGCGAGCAGTACTTC
CSVERDRGLGEQYF
>TRBJ1-1|once|TRBV5-1|TRBD1
TGCGCCAGCAGCCCTCGGACAGGGATGAACACTGAAGCTTTCTTT
CASSPRTGMNTEAFF
>TRBJ2-3|NA|TRBV11-2|NA
TGTGCCAGCAGCCTAGGGACAGATACGCAGTATTTT
CASSLGTDTQYF
>TRBJ2-4|NA|TRBV6-2/TRBV6-3|TRBD1
TGTGCCAGCAGTTACTCGATCCAGGGGGCAAGAGAGCCCTTGGCCAAAAACATTCAGTACTTC
CASSYSIQGAREPLAKNIQYF
>TRBJ1-2|NA|TRBV5-6|NA
TGTGCCAGCAGCTTGGAGCCAGAACCTAACTATGGCTACACCTTC
CASSLEPEPNYGYTF
>TRBJ1-5|NA|TRBV21-1|NA
TGTGCCAGCAGGGACAGACGTCAGGGGGCCTCTGGGCCCCAGCATTTT
CASRDRRQGASGPQHF
>TRBJ2-3|NA|TRBV14|NA
TGTGCCAGCAGCCAATTCTCGGGAGATACGCAGTATTTT
CASSQFSGDTQYF
>TRBJ1-1|NA|TRBV7-2|TRBD1
TGTGCCAGCAGCCCAAATCAGTGGCGGGACAGGGCCCGGGACACTGAAGCTTTCTTT
CASSPNQWRDRARDTEAFF
>TRBJ2-2|NA|TRBV7-3|NA
TGTGCCAGCAGCTATTCAACGAACACCGGGGAGCTGTTTTTT
CASSYSTNTGELFF
>TRBJ1-3|few|TRBV5-1|NA
TGCGCCAGCAGCGCCGGGACGCCAAATGCTGGAAACACCATATATTTT
CASSAGTPNAGNTIYF
>TRBJ2-5|NA|TRBV6-5|TRBD2
TGTGCCAGCAGGCCTAGCGGCCAAGAGACCCAGTACTTC
CASRPSGQETQYF
>TRBJ1-3|NA|TRBV18|NA
TGTGCCAGCTCACCAAGGGGCCCTGGAAACACCATATATTTT
CASSPRGPGNTIYF
>TRBJ1-5|NA|TRBV28|NA
TGTGCCAGTTCGACAGGCCAGGGGCCCCAGCATTTT
CASSTGQGPQHF
>TRBJ1-1|NA|TRBV7-8|NA
TGTGCCAGCAGCTTAGGTCAGGGGCCGGCGGGTGACACTGAAGCTTTCTTT
CASSLGQGPAGDTEAFF
>TRBJ2-7|NA|TRBV25-1|NA
TGTGCCAGCAGTGGATCTTACGAGCAGTACTTC
CASSGSYEQYF
>TRBJ2-2|NA|TRBV19|NA
TGTGCCACCTCGAGATCCTGGCAGACCACCGGGGAGCTGTTTTTT
CATSRSWQTTGELFF